These 5 T cell receptor beta chains were all obtained from the same sample, sequenced in a study of patients and donors after allogeneic stem cell transplantation. Each CDR3 protein is one row after TCRdb ran MiXCR on the RT-PCR reads. The sample holds about 40,000 distinct CDR3 sequences, around a third seen once. Sequenced: blood, either unsorted or a sorted T cell fraction (not recorded which). These receptor sequences come from a human donor who was either an allogeneic HSCT recipient or a stem cell or donor lymphocyte infusion donor (not recorded which). It is not recorded whose cells these are; they may come from a transplant donor.

This clonotype was observed a few times. The chain recombines TRBV6-2 or TRBV6-3 with TRBJ1-5; D unresolved. Trimming left V 0 bases short and J 4 bases short, with 4 bases between. The CDR3 runs to 13 residues. The germline V gene encodes CDR1 MNHEY and CDR2 SVGEGT. CDR3 sequence reads: CASSYSMNQPQHF. CDR3 in DNA: TGTGCCAGCAGTTACTCAATGAATCAGCCCCAGCATTTT.

This clonotype was found a few times. The chain links TRBV5-6 to TRBJ1-6, with a possible D match to TRBD1 (5 bases). Per the germline V gene, CDR1 is SGHDT and CDR2 is YYEEEE. CDR3 size: 15 residues. V was trimmed by 2 bases and J by 6 bases, leaving 12 bases between them. The CDR3 spells CASSFGTLSNSPLHF. The CDR3 region has the DNA TGTGCCAGCAGCTTCGGGACTCTTTCTAATTCACCCCTCCACTTT.

The CDR3 coding sequence is TGTGCCAGCAGCCAAACCCCCGTCTTTGGACAGGTCGGCCAGCCCCAGCATTTT. The encoded protein is CASSQTPVFGQVGQPQHF. This chain links TRBV6-5 with TRBJ1-5; 7 bases map to TRBD1. Germline V gene lookup returns CDR1 MNHEY and CDR2 SVGAGI. The V segment lost 6 bases and the J segment 7 bases; nucleotides outside the gene matches: 21. This CDR3 is built from 18 residues.

The chain couples TRBV29-1 to TRBJ2-7; 7 bases map to TRBD1. After removal of 4 bases from V and 4 bases from J, the junction contained 7 bases not matched to a gene. CDR3 length: 13 amino acids. The germline V gene has CDR1 SQVTM and CDR2 ANQGSEA. In DNA, the CDR3 is TGCAGCGTTGCGCCAGGGGGTAGTTACGAGCAGTACTTC. It codes for CSVAPGGSYEQYF.

The V and J genes are TRBV7-6 and TRBJ1-3; tentatively, D is TRBD1 (6 bases). This CDR3 spans 16 amino acids. The V end was cut by 5 bases, the J end by 0 bases, with 14 bases between. The germline CDR1 and CDR2 sequences are SGHVS and FNYEAQ. CDR3 in amino acids: CASSPTTGTSGNTIYF. CDR3 DNA: TGTGCCAGCAGCCCCACTACAGGGACCTCTGGAAACACCATATATTTT.